This TCR beta chain was sequenced during a study of T-cell reconstitution after alpha-beta-depleted transplantation in children. Study-level results: Expanded graft clones, several hundred of them, were reportedly the source of alpha-beta T cells about two months after transplant. Surviving recipient cells, namely T cells and thymic progenitors, were the source of high day-60 TCRbeta diversity in some patients. The main origin of T-cell counts and diversity one year after transplant was newly produced T cells.

This CDR3 is 13 amino acids long. V shed 3 bases and J shed 2 bases, with 11 bases lying between them. CDR1 is SQVTM and CDR2 is ANQGSEA in the germline V gene. Unique molecular identifiers were incorporated when the TCRbeta library was constructed. TCRdb reprocessed the PCR reads with MiXCR, giving one entry per CDR3 protein. The sample lists about 15,000 distinct CDR3 sequences; around 5% were seen once. This clonotype was seen repeatedly, ten times or more. Its antigen remains unknown. This specimen consisted of PBMCs, obtained before TCRalphabeta/CD19-depleted stem cell transplant. The chain is built from TRBV29-1 and TRBJ2-7, with D maybe TRBD1 (6 bases). The sequence derives from a boy between 5 and 17 years old with acute lymphoblastic leukemia, due to receive a stem cell transplant. The CDR3, as DNA: TGCAGCGTTGAGTCAGGACAGACCTACGAGCAGTACTTC. Protein: CSVESGQTYEQYF.